This passage covers 10 T cell receptor beta chains from one sample sequenced in a study of T cells after yellow fever vaccination (dated by TCRdb to about 2019). Libraries came from 5' RACE. Sequencing took place on an Illumina HiSeq 2500. TCRdb itself trimmed the public reads at Q25 with fastp, ran MiXCR and retained productive beta chains. Each record represents a unique CDR3 protein, reported with the most common genes and DNA among its rows. For this sample the table gives about 120,000 distinct CDR3 sequences, of which 7.5% to 9.5% were detected only once. The ten largest clones represent about 25% of the sample. This sample's treatment or condition label indicates: live attenuated yellow fever vaccine strain. The sample here was CD8+ T cells sorted from PBMCs, taken 45 days after the yellow fever booster vaccination. These receptor sequences come from a young man who received the YFV17D yellow fever vaccine.

The V gene is TRBV4-3, the J gene TRBJ2-3, with D possibly being TRBD2 (6 bases). This CDR3 is built from 17 residues. Germline V lookup: CDR1 LGHNA, CDR2 YSLEER. V was pared by 1 base and J by 2 bases, with 16 bases between. CDR3 nucleotides: TGCGCCAGCAGCCAAGCATCCGGAAGCGGGCTCACAGATACGCAGTATTTT. Encoded protein: CASSQASGSGLTDTQYF.

This clonotype was seen ten or more times. This chain uses TRBV7-2 with TRBJ2-7, with 8 positions matching TRBD2. The CDR3 spans 15 residues. Germline V lookup: CDR1 SGHTA, CDR2 FQGNSA. With 1 base clipped from V and 2 bases from J, the junction kept 4 bases outside the gene matches. CDR3 amino acids: CASSLEWREAYEQYF. DNA for the CDR3: TGTGCCAGCAGCTTAGAGTGGCGGGAGGCCTACGAGCAGTACTTC.

This clonotype was detected ten times or more. An end of the junction differs from the germline gene, which may be a read error. The chain employs TRBV12-3 or TRBV12-4 and TRBJ2-3; tentatively, D is TRBD1 or TRBD2 (6 bases each). The CDR3 sequence is 11 residues long. The CDR3 bases are TGTGCCAGCGCCTCCGGGGGCAGGGCCCATTTT. This codes for CASASGGRAHF.

This clonotype has ten or more counts. V usage is TRBV12-3 or TRBV12-4 and J usage is TRBJ2-2, with D tentatively TRBD1 or TRBD2 (6 bases each). This CDR3 is 16 amino acids long. The V end was cut by 3 bases, the J end by 0 bases, with 11 bases between. The CDR3 protein is CASSLGGTPNTGELFF. In DNA, the CDR3 is TGTGCCAGCAGTTTGGGCGGGACACCGAACACCGGGGAGCTGTTTTTT.

This clonotype occurred many times. V and J are TRBV2 and TRBJ2-1; 14 nucleotides agree with TRBD2. The CDR3 has 17 residues. J lost 0 bases, V lost 10 bases, and 8 bases had no gene match. Per germline, CDR1 SNHLY and CDR2 FYNNEI. The CDR3 is CAIPGLAGGISYNEQFF. The CDR3, as DNA: TGTGCCATCCCCGGACTAGCGGGAGGCATCTCCTACAATGAGCAGTTCTTC.

This clonotype has ten or more counts. V usage is TRBV12-3 or TRBV12-4 and J usage is TRBJ2-3; D is unclear. The CDR3 has 17 amino acids. Trimming left V 6 bases short and J 3 bases short, with 22 bases between. The DNA of the CDR3 is TGTGCCAGCAGCTCCCTGGGTGAGTTCGATACAACAGATACGCAGTATTTT. Translated: CASSSLGEFDTTDTQYF.

This clonotype was seen ten or more times. The rearrangement uses TRBV3-1 and TRBJ1-1; D gene uncertain. Trimming shortened V by 0 bases and J by 6 bases, and 11 bases separated the two germline ends. The CDR3 covers 14 residues. In germline, CDR1 is LGHDT, CDR2 YNNKEL (reference sequence). CDR3 DNA: TGTGCCAGCAGCCAAGATTACGATCTCCCTGAAGCTTTCTTT. Translating gives CASSQDYDLPEAFF.

This clonotype was recorded at least ten times. This chain uses TRBV21-1 with TRBJ2-5; the table's D call, TRBD1, was not checked against the DNA. TRBV21-1 is flagged as a pseudogene. The CDR3 consists of 16 residues. Written as DNA, the CDR3 is TGTGCCAGCAGCACCCACCTGGGGGATTACCAAGAGACCCAGTACTTC. It is translated as CASSTHLGDYQETQYF.

This clonotype was observed a handful of times. The gene calls are TRBV5-1 and TRBJ2-3, with 10 bases matching TRBD1. Germline V lookup: CDR1 SGHRS, CDR2 YFSETQ. Losses at the gene ends were 2 bases for V and 5 bases for J; bases not matched to a gene: 8. The CDR3 loop spans 16 amino acids. The CDR3 spells CASSFFGQGGEDTQYF. DNA for the CDR3: TGCGCCAGCAGCTTTTTCGGACAGGGGGGAGAAGATACGCAGTATTTT.

The sample holds many counts of this clonotype. The chain has TRBV14 and TRBJ2-1; 8 bases are shared with TRBD2. With 4 bases clipped from V and 0 bases from J, the junction kept 5 bases outside the gene matches. The CDR3 extends over 16 amino acids. Germline V gene data show CDR1 as SGHDN and CDR2 as FVKESK. This CDR3 reads CASSPVAGSSYNEQFF. CDR3 bases: TGTGCCAGCAGCCCTGTAGCGGGAAGCTCCTACAATGAGCAGTTCTTC.